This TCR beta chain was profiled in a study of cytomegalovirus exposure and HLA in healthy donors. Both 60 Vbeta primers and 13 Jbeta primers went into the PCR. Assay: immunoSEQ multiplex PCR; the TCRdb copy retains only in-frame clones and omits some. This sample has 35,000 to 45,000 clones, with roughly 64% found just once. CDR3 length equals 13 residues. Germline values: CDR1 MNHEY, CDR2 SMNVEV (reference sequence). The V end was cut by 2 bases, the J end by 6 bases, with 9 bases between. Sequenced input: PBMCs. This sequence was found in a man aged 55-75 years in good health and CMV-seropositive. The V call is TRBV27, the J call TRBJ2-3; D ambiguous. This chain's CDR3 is CASSLSRPDTQYF. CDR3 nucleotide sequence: TGTGCCAGCAGTTTAAGCAGGCCCGATACGCAGTATTTT.